The 30 T cell receptor beta chains below were found in one sample sequenced in a study of blood T cells in healthy people across ages. With a J-beta primer mix and a sample-barcoded 5' primer, a second PCR ran about 7 to 12 cycles. TCRdb called the 5' RACE reads again in MiXCR, with one record for every CDR3 protein. The sample includes more than 1,400,000 distinct CDR3 sequences, approximately 38% of them seen just once. Sample: blood. The receptors here all came from a young woman in good health.

The gene calls are TRBV20-1 and TRBJ2-7; 7 nucleotides line up with TRBD2. The CDR3 is 15 amino acids. Germline lookup yields CDR1 DFQATT and CDR2 SNEGSKA (reference sequence). V gave up 3 bases and J gave up 1 base; unmatched junction bases: 9. The CDR3 sequence: CSASPQASGSYEQYF. CDR3 DNA: TGCAGTGCTAGCCCCCAGGCTAGCGGATCCTACGAGCAGTACTTC.

This clonotype was recorded only once. This chain links TRBV25-1 with TRBJ2-1, with D uncertain. V was cut by 1 base and J by 13 bases, with 17 bases left in between. From germline, CDR1 is MGHDK and CDR2 SYGVNS. The CDR3 is 14 residues long. In DNA, the CDR3 is TGTGCCAGCAGTGAATTCATAGGGCAAGAGACCCAGTTCTTC. Encoded protein: CASSEFIGQETQFF.

This clonotype was counted only a few times. V and J are TRBV12-3 or TRBV12-4 and TRBJ2-5; TRBD2 might be the D (6 bases). With the DNA end fitting TRBJ2-7 better, the J assignment may be wrong. The CDR3 has 13 residues. CDR3: CASSPLQGGEQYF. The CDR3, as DNA: TGTGCCAGCAGTCCTCTCCAGGGAGGCGAGCAGTACTTC.

This chain connects TRBV27 to TRBJ1-2; TRBD1 matches 8 bases. The CDR3 covers 12 residues. Trimming at V came to 10 bases and at J to 8 bases, leaving 9 bases not matched to a gene. The germline V gene encodes CDR1 MNHEY and CDR2 SMNVEV (reference sequence). CDR3 bases: TGTGCCATTTCGGGACAGGATAGAGGCTACACCTTC. Encoded protein: CAISGQDRGYTF.

J is TRBJ2-1 and V is TRBV7-2; TRBD2 might be the D (9 bases). Looked up from germline, CDR1 is SGHTA and CDR2 is FQGNSA. There are 20 residues in the CDR3. V lost 3 bases and J lost 1, with 25 bases in between. CDR3 DNA sequence: TGTGCCAGCAGCTTCCCAGGGGGCGCCGCGGGGGGGAATTCCTACAATGAGCAGTTCTTC. Translation: CASSFPGGAAGGNSYNEQFF.

The rearrangement joins TRBV10-1 to TRBJ2-7; D gene ambiguous. The J call may be incorrect, as the DNA end agrees better with TRBJ2-5. CDR3 length: 13 amino acids. CDR1 and CDR2 from the germline V gene are WNHNN and SYGVQD (reference sequence). CDR3 in amino acids: CASSVDSPETQYF. The CDR3 DNA reads TGCGCCAGCAGCGTCGACTCGCCGGAGACCCAGTACTTC.

This clonotype came up many times. The chain links TRBV29-1 to TRBJ2-3; tentatively, D is TRBD1 (6 bases). This CDR3 contains 13 residues. V lost 7 bases, J lost 4 bases, and 15 bases lay in between. Germline V gene data show CDR1 as SQVTM and CDR2 as ANQGSEA. CDR3 loop: CSASQGSSDTQYF. Written as DNA, the CDR3 is TGCAGCGCCTCACAGGGATCATCAGATACGCAGTATTTT.

This clonotype turned up a few times. This chain joins TRBV14 and TRBJ2-1; TRBD1 matches 7 bases. Germline CDR1 and CDR2: SGHDN and FVKESK. Trimming cost V 1 base and J 13 bases; bases outside gene matches: 7. The CDR3 sequence is 13 residues long. DNA for the CDR3: TGTGCCAGCAGCCAAGGGGCTGGGACAGTACAGTTCTTC. Encoded protein: CASSQGAGTVQFF. Full variable domain (missing parts from reference TRBV14 and TRBJ2-1): EAGVTQFPSHSVIEKGQTVTLRCDPISGHDNLYWYRRVMGKEIKFLLHFVKESKQDESGMPNNRFLAERTGGTYSTLKVQPAELEDSGVYFCASSQGAGTVQFFGPGTRLTVL.

V and J are TRBV20-1 and TRBJ2-3; D not certain. From germline, CDR1 is DFQATT and CDR2 SNEGSKA (reference sequence). The CDR3 consists of 15 residues. The ends were cut back, 3 bases at V and 1 base at J, with 14 bases in the middle. The CDR3 protein is CSARVLGTGTDTQYF. The CDR3 DNA sequence: TGCAGTGCTAGGGTCTTGGGTACTGGCACAGATACGCAGTATTTT.

The chain has TRBV9 and TRBJ2-3; 14 nucleotides line up with TRBD2. This CDR3 spans 16 amino acids. Germline trimming cut 6 bases from V and 3 bases from J; bases unmatched to any gene: 6. Germline V gene sequence: CDR1 SGDLS, CDR2 YYNGEE. The CDR3 spells CASNPGLAGGTDTQYF. The DNA for the CDR3 is TGTGCCAGCAACCCTGGACTAGCGGGGGGTACAGATACGCAGTATTTT. Together with reference TRBV9 and TRBJ2-3, the CDR3 gives the full variable domain: DSGVTQTPKHLITATGQRVTLRCSPRSGDLSVYWYQQSLDQGLQFLIQYYNGEERAKGNILERFSAQQFPDLHSELNLSSLELGDSALYFCASNPGLAGGTDTQYFGPGTRLTVL.

The chain couples TRBV5-1 to TRBJ2-3, with 11 bases aligning to TRBD1. CDR3 length equals 16 residues. Germline V gives CDR1 SGHRS, CDR2 YFSETQ. After removal of 0 bases from V and 5 bases from J, the junction contained 5 bases not matched to a gene. The CDR3 loop reads CASSLDRTGGLDTQYF. The CDR3 DNA follows: TGCGCCAGCAGCTTGGATAGGACAGGGGGCTTAGATACGCAGTATTTT. Full variable domain (missing parts from reference TRBV5-1 and TRBJ2-3): KAGVTQTPRYLIKTRGQQVTLSCSPISGHRSVSWYQQTPGQGLQFLFEYFSETQRNKGNFPGRFSGRQFSNSRSEMNVSTLELGDSALYLCASSLDRTGGLDTQYFGPGTRLTVL.

V is TRBV3-1 and J is TRBJ2-7; 12 bases match TRBD2. Germline lookup yields CDR1 LGHDT and CDR2 YNNKEL (reference sequence). Trimming removed 1 base from V and 5 bases from J; junction bases left unmatched: 6. The CDR3 is 16 residues long. The CDR3 DNA reads as TGTGCCAGCAGCCAAGTACGACTAGCGGGAGACGACGAGCAGTACTTC. This sequence encodes CASSQVRLAGDDEQYF.

V is TRBV7-2 and J is TRBJ2-7, with 7 bases matching TRBD2. The germline V gene has CDR1 SGHTA and CDR2 FQGNSA. The CDR3 is 15 residues long. V dropped 1 base and J dropped 3; count of bases not matched to a gene: 6. The CDR3 region is CASSLVAGAGYEQYF. In DNA form, the CDR3 reads TGTGCCAGCAGCTTAGTGGCGGGAGCTGGCTACGAGCAGTACTTC. Filled out from reference TRBV7-2 and TRBJ2-7, the complete variable domain reads GAGVSQSPSNKVTEKGKDVELRCDPISGHTALYWYRQSLGQGLEFLIYFQGNSAPDKSGLPSDRFSAERTGGSVSTLTIQRTQQEDSAVYLCASSLVAGAGYEQYFGPGTRLTVT.

CDR3 nucleotide sequence: TGCGCCAGCAGCTTCGGGGAGGTGGGGACTGAAGCTTTCTTT. Protein sequence: CASSFGEVGTEAFF. This chain links TRBV5-1 with TRBJ1-1; no definite D call. In germline, CDR1 is SGHRS, CDR2 YFSETQ. This CDR3 has 14 amino acids. The V end lost 2 bases, the J end lost 5 bases, and 13 bases lay between the germline ends.

The chain employs TRBV5-1 and TRBJ2-5; D possibly corresponds to TRBD2 (6 bases). V lost 4 bases to trimming and J lost 5 bases, with 18 bases between them. The germline V gene has CDR1 SGHRS and CDR2 YFSETQ. The CDR3 spans 15 residues. In DNA, the CDR3 is TGCGCCAGCAGCGCGTGGGACTGGCTCGCGGAGACCCAGTACTTC. This sequence encodes CASSAWDWLAETQYF. Using reference TRBV5-1 and TRBJ2-5 for the parts outside the CDR3, the full variable domain is KAGVTQTPRYLIKTRGQQVTLSCSPISGHRSVSWYQQTPGQGLQFLFEYFSETQRNKGNFPGRFSGRQFSNSRSEMNVSTLELGDSALYLCASSAWDWLAETQYFGPGTRLLVL.

V usage is TRBV28 and J usage is TRBJ1-2; TRBD1 matches 11 bases. V lost 3 bases and J lost 2; bases outside the gene matches: 8. The CDR3 is 17 amino acids. Germline CDR1 and CDR2: MDHEN and SYDVKM. The CDR3: CASSFTTRTGGNYGYTF. The CDR3 nucleotides read TGTGCCAGCAGTTTTACCACCCGGACAGGGGGCAACTATGGCTACACCTTC.

The chain uses TRBV9 and TRBJ2-6; D gene unclear. Trimming cost V 1 base and J 2 bases, with 7 bases left between them. There are 15 residues in the CDR3. The V gene's germline CDR1 is SGDLS and CDR2 YYNGEE. The CDR3 nucleotides are TGTGCCAGCAGCGTAATAGGAGCTGGGGCCAACGTCCTGACTTTC. As protein: CASSVIGAGANVLTF.

V gene TRBV6-1 combines with J gene TRBJ1-4; weak D call: TRBD1 (5 bases). Per the germline V gene, CDR1 is MNHNS and CDR2 is SASEGT. The CDR3 length is 16 residues. Trimming removed 8 bases at V and 8 bases at J, with 24 bases between. The CDR3 protein is CASQAGVRQFWEKLFF. The CDR3 DNA reads TGTGCCAGCCAAGCGGGGGTGAGACAATTTTGGGAAAAACTGTTTTTT.

The chain combines TRBV3-1 with TRBJ1-1; D gene ambiguous. Trimming left V 4 bases short and J 4 bases short, with 13 bases between. The CDR3 is 14 residues long. Germline V CDR1 and CDR2: LGHDT, YNNKEL (reference sequence). CDR3: CASSRPTETTEAFF. For the CDR3, the DNA is TGTGCCAGCAGCCGGCCGACGGAGACCACTGAAGCTTTCTTT.

The rearrangement links TRBV20-1 to TRBJ2-5, with D uncertain. The CDR3 has 14 residues. Germline values: CDR1 DFQATT, CDR2 SNEGSKA (reference sequence). V was shortened by 3 bases and J by 5 bases, with 16 bases between the two germline ends. CDR3 amino acids: CSASRPSGHETQYF. In DNA, the CDR3 is TGCAGTGCTAGTAGGCCCAGTGGCCATGAGACCCAGTACTTC.

This clonotype appeared a few times. The chain uses TRBV10-3 and TRBJ2-3; 7 nucleotides align to TRBD2. The CDR3 totals 15 residues. Germline V CDR1 and CDR2: ENHRY, SYGVKD. The ends lost 10 bases at V and 4 bases at J; junction bases unmatched: 14. CDR3 bases: TGTGCCACCAGACTGGGAGGGCGGGACCCAGATACGCAGTATTTT. As protein: CATRLGGRDPDTQYF.

The chain links TRBV5-1 to TRBJ2-4; D perhaps matches TRBD2 (5 bases). The end of the DNA aligns better with TRBJ2-7, so the J call may be wrong. The CDR3 loop spans 14 amino acids. Per the germline V gene, CDR1 is SGHRS and CDR2 is YFSETQ. In nucleotides, the CDR3 is TGCGCCAGCAGCGATCGGGGTACCTACTACGAGCAGTACTTC. Its translation is CASSDRGTYYEQYF.

This rearrangement joins TRBV10-3 to TRBJ2-5; 10 nucleotides align to TRBD1. The CDR3 runs 16 residues. In germline, CDR1 is ENHRY, CDR2 SYGVKD. J gave up 3 bases and V 4 bases, and 8 bases lay outside the gene matches. The DNA for the CDR3 is TGTGCCATCAGTGGCGGTTGGGACAGGGGAAAAGAGACCCAGTACTTC. Amino acid sequence: CAISGGWDRGKETQYF.

Only a few counts were recorded for this clonotype. The chain uses TRBV7-9 and TRBJ1-2; D is uncertain. V was clipped by 3 bases and J by 2 bases, with 7 bases between them. The CDR3 is 13 residues long. Germline values: CDR1 SEHNR, CDR2 FQNEAQ (reference sequence). CDR3: CASSFTQNYGYTF. The CDR3 DNA reads TGTGCCAGCAGCTTCACACAGAACTATGGCTACACCTTC.

This clonotype was seen at least ten times. The rearrangement links TRBV4-2 to TRBJ1-1; a weak D match, TRBD1 (5 bases). V was cut by 0 bases and J by 0 bases, with 8 bases left in between. CDR3 length: 15 residues. Germline CDR1 and CDR2: LGHNA and YNFKEQ. CDR3 in DNA: TGTGCCAGCAGCCAAGAAGAGGGGTTGAACACTGAAGCTTTCTTT. Translating it yields CASSQEEGLNTEAFF.

This rearrangement joins TRBV9 to TRBJ2-7; a possible D gene is TRBD1 (5 bases). The length of the CDR3 is 11 residues. V was trimmed by 7 bases and J by 7 bases, leaving 12 bases between them. Germline CDR1 and CDR2: SGDLS and YYNGEE. The CDR3 here is CASGQNNEQYF. CDR3 in DNA: TGTGCCAGCGGACAAAACAATGAGCAGTACTTC. The variable domain in full, completed from reference TRBV9 and TRBJ2-7, reads DSGVTQTPKHLITATGQRVTLRCSPRSGDLSVYWYQQSLDQGLQFLIQYYNGEERAKGNILERFSAQQFPDLHSELNLSSLELGDSALYFCASGQNNEQYFGPGTRLTVT.

The table lists this clonotype with a few counts. The chain couples TRBV19 to TRBJ2-5; D gene unclear. CDR3 length equals 14 residues. Germline assignment: CDR1 LNHDA and CDR2 SQIVND (reference sequence). Trimming shortened V by 4 bases and J by 5 bases, and 14 bases separated the two germline ends. The CDR3 sequence is CASSTSGLWETQYF. DNA for the CDR3: TGTGCCAGTAGTACGTCGGGTCTCTGGGAGACCCAGTACTTC.

CDR3 residues: CASSVAAGGRTDTQYF. CDR3 nucleotide sequence: TGTGCCAGCAGCGTAGCGGCGGGGGGGCGGACAGATACGCAGTATTTT. This sequence joins TRBV9 and TRBJ2-3; 9 positions agree with TRBD2. This CDR3 has 16 amino acids. The trim removed 0 bases at V and 3 bases at J, leaving 5 bases unmatched. Per germline, CDR1 SGDLS and CDR2 YYNGEE.

This clonotype turned up a few times. J is TRBJ2-7 and V is TRBV20-1; unclear D gene. Trimming removed 3 bases from V and 3 bases from J, with 12 bases in between. The germline gives CDR1 DFQATT, CDR2 SNEGSKA (reference sequence). The CDR3 consists of 13 residues. CDR3 bases: TGCAGTGCTAGGGACGACTTTCTCTACGAGCAGTACTTC. Translation: CSARDDFLYEQYF.

This clonotype was detected a few times. The J gene is TRBJ1-2, the V gene TRBV28, with D hard to call. This CDR3 spans 13 amino acids. V dropped 2 bases and J dropped 8 bases, with 12 bases sitting between them. The germline gives CDR1 MDHEN, CDR2 SYDVKM. CDR3 sequence (DNA): TGTGCCAGCAGTTTACTGAGGGTTGAGGGCTACACCTTC. As protein: CASSLLRVEGYTF.